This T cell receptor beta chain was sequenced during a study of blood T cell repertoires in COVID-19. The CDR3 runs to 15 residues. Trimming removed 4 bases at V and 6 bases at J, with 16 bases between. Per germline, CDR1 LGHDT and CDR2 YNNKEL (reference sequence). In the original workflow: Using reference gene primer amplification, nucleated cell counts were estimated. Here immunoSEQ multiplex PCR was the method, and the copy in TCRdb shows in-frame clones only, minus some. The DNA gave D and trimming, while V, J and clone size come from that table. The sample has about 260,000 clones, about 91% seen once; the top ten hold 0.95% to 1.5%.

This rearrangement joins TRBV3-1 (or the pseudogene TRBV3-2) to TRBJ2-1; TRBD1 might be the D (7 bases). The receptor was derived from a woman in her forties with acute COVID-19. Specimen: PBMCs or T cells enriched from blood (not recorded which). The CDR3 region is CASSRGTVRGNEQFF. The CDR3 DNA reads TGTGCCAGCAGCCGCGGGACAGTGAGGGGCAATGAGCAGTTCTTC.